One TCR beta chain is described in this entry. Its target is unknown. This sample stems from a study of shared clonotypes between healthy human individuals. The deep-level immunoSEQ assay was used. Clones were read by immunoSEQ multiplex PCR, and TCRdb kept only the in-frame ones, dropping some. Among about 600,000 clones listed, roughly 98% were seen once. General observations from the study: Non-shared clonotypes had lower generation probabilities than those shared by all four donors. Clonotypes that were shared across a handful of donors made up around 5% of naive CD4 clonotypes.

CD45RO-negative CD8 cells positively selected for CCR7 made up the naive population, which excluded terminally differentiated effector memory CD45RA+ cells. This CDR3 is 14 amino acids long. Trimming cost V 5 bases and J 0 bases; bases outside gene matches: 4. In germline, CDR1 is SGHVS, CDR2 FQNEAQ. Source material: naive CD8+ T cells sorted from blood. This TCR came from a man aged 30-40 years in good health. This chain connects TRBV7-8 to TRBJ2-7; 7 nucleotides line up with TRBD2. The CDR3 bases are TGTGCCAGCAGCCTCCGGGACTACTCCTACGAGCAGTACTTC. It translates to CASSLRDYSYEQYF.